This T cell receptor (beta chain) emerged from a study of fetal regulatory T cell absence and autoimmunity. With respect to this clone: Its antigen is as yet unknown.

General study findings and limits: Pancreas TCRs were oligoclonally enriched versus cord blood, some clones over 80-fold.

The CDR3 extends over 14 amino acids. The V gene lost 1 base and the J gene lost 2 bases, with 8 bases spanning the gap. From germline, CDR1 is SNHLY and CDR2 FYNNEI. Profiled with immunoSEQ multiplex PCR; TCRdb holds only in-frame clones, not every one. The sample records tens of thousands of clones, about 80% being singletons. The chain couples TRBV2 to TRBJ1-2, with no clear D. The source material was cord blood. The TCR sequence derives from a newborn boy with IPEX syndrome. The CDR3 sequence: CASSEGGGNYGYTF. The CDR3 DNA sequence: TGTGCCAGCAGTGAAGGAGGTGGGAACTATGGCTACACCTTC.